Given below is one TCR beta chain in context. Its antigen is unknown. One end of the junction is discordant with germline, which a read error may explain. The entry originates in a study of PD-1 blockade in mismatch repair-deficient tumors. At the level of the study: Patients had over ten mismatch repair-deficient cancer types and were previously treated and progressing.

Here immunoSEQ multiplex PCR was the method, and the copy in TCRdb shows in-frame clones only, minus some. The sample includes 100,000 or so clones, 82% of them seen just once. Notes on the study in general: Tumor-resident clones, often undetectable pretreatment in blood, expanded then contracted after pembrolizumab.

Every patient had mismatch repair deficiency by PCR or immunohistochemistry. TCRs were sequenced from three patients responding to pembrolizumab. The CDR3 length is 12 residues. Germline V CDR1 and CDR2: SEHNR, FQNEAQ (reference sequence). V is TRBV7-9 and J is TRBJ2-7, with D possibly TRBD2 on 5 matching bases. Sequences were derived from peripheral blood, sampled less than 37 weeks after starting pembrolizumab. This TCR was sampled from an adult with mismatch repair-deficient cancer. The CDR3 loop reads CASSPERGEQYF. The CDR3 coding sequence is TGCGCCAGCAGCCCGGAACGGGGCGAGCAGTACTTC.